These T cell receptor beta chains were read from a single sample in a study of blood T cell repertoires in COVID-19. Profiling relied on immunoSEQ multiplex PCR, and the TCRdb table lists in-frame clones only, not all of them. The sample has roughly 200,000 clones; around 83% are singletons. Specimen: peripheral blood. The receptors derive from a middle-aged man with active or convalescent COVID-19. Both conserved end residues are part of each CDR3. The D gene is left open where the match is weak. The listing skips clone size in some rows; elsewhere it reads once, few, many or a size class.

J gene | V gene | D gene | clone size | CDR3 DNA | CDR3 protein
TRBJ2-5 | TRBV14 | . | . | TGTGCCAGCAGCCTTTTGCGGGGCCTCCAAGAGACCCAGTACTTC | CASSLLRGLQETQYF
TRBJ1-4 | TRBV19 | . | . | TGTGCCAGTAGTGGAGGGGCAGGCGGGTCAACTAATGAAAAACTGTTTTTT | CASSGGAGGSTNEKLFF
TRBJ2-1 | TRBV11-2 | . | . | TGTGCCAGCAGCTTAGATATATCTAGTCACAATGAGCAGTTCTTC | CASSLDISSHNEQFF
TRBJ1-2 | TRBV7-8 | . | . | TGTGCCAGCAGCTTAGCTGGGGGGACTTGGGGAGCTGGCTACACCTTC | CASSLAGGTWGAGYTF
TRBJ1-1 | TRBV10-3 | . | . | TGTGCCATCAGTGAGTCGCCCGGTTCGGGCACTGAAGCTTTCTTT | CAISESPGSGTEAFF
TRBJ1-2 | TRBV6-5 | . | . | TGTGCCGGGGCGACAGCTAACTATGGCTACACCTTC | CAGATANYGYTF
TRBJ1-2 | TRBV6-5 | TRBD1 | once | TGTGCCAGCAGTTCCCCCCGGGACAGGGGAGACTATGGCTACACCTTC | CASSSPRDRGDYGYTF
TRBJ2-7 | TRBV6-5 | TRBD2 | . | TGTGCCAGCACAAGGACTAGCGGCTCCTACGAGCAGTACTTC | CASTRTSGSYEQYF
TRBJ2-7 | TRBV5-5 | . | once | TGTGCCAGCAGCCCCTTGGGGGACACCGTCTACGAGCAGTACTTC | CASSPLGDTVYEQYF
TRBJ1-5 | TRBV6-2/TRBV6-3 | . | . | TGTGCCAGCAGTTACGCCCTAACCCCCCAGCATTTT | CASSYALTPQHF
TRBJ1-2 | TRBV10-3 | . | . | TGTGCCATCAAGGAGACCGGCTACACCTTC | CAIKETGYTF
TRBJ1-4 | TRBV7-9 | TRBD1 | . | TGTGCCAGCAGCCCAGGACAGGGTTTAACGGAAAAACTGTTTTTT | CASSPGQGLTEKLFF
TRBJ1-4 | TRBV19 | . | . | TGTGCCAGTAGTCTCGGTTATAATGAAAAACTGTTTTTT | CASSLGYNEKLFF
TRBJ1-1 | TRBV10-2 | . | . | TGCGCCAGCAGTGAGTCGCGGCAGAACACTGAAGCTTTCTTT | CASSESRQNTEAFF
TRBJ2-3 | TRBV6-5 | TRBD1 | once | TGTGCCAGCAGCCGAACCAGGGGGACCACAGATACGCAGTATTTT | CASSRTRGTTDTQYF
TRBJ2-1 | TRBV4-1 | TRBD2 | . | TGCGCCAGCAGCCAATCCGGGACTAGCTCCTACAATGAGCAGTTCTTC | CASSQSGTSSYNEQFF
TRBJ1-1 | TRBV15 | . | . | TGTGCCACCAGCAGAGAACAGGGAGATGAAGCTTTCTTT | CATSREQGDEAFF
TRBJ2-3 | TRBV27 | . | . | TGTGCCAGCAGTTTCAGGGGACCCGCCCGAGATACGCAGTATTTT | CASSFRGPARDTQYF
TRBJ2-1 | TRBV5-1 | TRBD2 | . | TGCGCCAGCAGCCACCAGGGACTAGCGGTCTACAATGAGCAGTTCTTC | CASSHQGLAVYNEQFF
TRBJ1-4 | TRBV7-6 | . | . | TGTGCCAGCAGCTTAGATGTTGGCGGAAGTCAGCAGAATGAAAAACTGTTTTTT | CASSLDVGGSQQNEKLFF
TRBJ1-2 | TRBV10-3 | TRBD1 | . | TGTGCCATCAGTGACCCCTCCTATGGAGGGGGCATATATGGCTACACCTTC | CAISDPSYGGGIYGYTF
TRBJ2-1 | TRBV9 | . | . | TGTGCCAGCAGCGTTTCCGGCTCCTACAATGAGCAGTTCTTC | CASSVSGSYNEQFF
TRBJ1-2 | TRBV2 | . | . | TGTGCCAGCAGCGGACAGCTCTATGGCTACACCTTC | CASSGQLYGYTF
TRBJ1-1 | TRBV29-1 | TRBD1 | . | TGCAGCGTTGGACAGGGCGGGAACACTGAAGCTTTCTTT | CSVGQGGNTEAFF
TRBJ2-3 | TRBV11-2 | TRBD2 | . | TGTGCCAGCAGCTTCGGTCGGACTAGCGGGGGATCAACAGATACGCAGTATTTT | CASSFGRTSGGSTDTQYF
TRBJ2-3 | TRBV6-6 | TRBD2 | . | TGTGCCAGCAGTTACCGGGCGAGCGGGGTGACTGATACGCAGTATTTT | CASSYRASGVTDTQYF
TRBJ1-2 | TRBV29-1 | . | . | TGCAGCGTTGAATCAGGGTTTGGCTACATCTTC | CSVESGFGYIF
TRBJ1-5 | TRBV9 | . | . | TGTGCCAGCAGCGTGGACGCAGGGTCTCATCAGCCCCAGCATTTT | CASSVDAGSHQPQHF
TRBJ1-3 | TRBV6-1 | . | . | TGTGCCAGCAGTGAAGTTGTAGGACACTCTGGAAACACCATATATTTT | CASSEVVGHSGNTIYF
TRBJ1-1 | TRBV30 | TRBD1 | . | TGTGCCTGGACAATAACAGGGGGTCCTGAAGCTTTCTTT | CAWTITGGPEAFF
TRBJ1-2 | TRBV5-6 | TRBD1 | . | TGTGCCAGCAGACGGTCAGGGGGCGGTGGCTATGGCTACACCTTC | CASRRSGGGGYGYTF
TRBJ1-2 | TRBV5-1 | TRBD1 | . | TGCGCCAGCAGCTTGGGGGACAGTTCTAACTATGGCTACACCTTC | CASSLGDSSNYGYTF